Presented here are 29 T cell receptor beta chains from one specimen sequenced in a study of a mutant IDH1 vaccine in newly diagnosed glioma. As for time point: week 35, safety follow-up. Doses of 300 ug of mutant IDH1 20-mer peptide were given with topical imiquimod. Measured with immunoSEQ multiplex PCR; TCRdb has only the in-frame clones, and not every one. This sample yields about 68,000 clones, of which about four fifths are seen a single time; approximately 12% belongs to the top ten. No antigen is known for these receptors. Sequenced material: PBMCs, taken from a glioma patient whose treatment included an IDH1 peptide vaccine. The receptors shown here come from a man between 18 and 35 years old with glioma.

The chain employs TRBV28 and TRBJ2-7; 9 nucleotides align to TRBD2. With V trimmed by 2 bases and J by 5 bases, 10 bases remained unmatched. Germline CDR1 MDHEN, CDR2 SYDVKM. CDR3 length equals 16 residues. CDR3 sequence reads: CASSLPAGGGADEQYF. CDR3 sequence (DNA): TGTGCCAGCAGTTTACCCGCGGGAGGGGGGGCCGACGAGCAGTACTTC.

The J gene is TRBJ1-1, the V gene TRBV30; D not certain. The V and J ends lost 0 bases and 1 base respectively, with 6 bases between them. This CDR3 is 13 amino acids long. CDR1 and CDR2 from the germline V gene are GTSNPN and SVGIG (reference sequence). The CDR3 coding sequence is TGTGCCTGGAGTGTAGGAAGGAACACTGAAGCTTTCTTT. The encoded protein is CAWSVGRNTEAFF. The full variable domain, in which reference TRBV30 and TRBJ1-1 provide the parts outside the CDR3, is SQTIHQWPATLVQPVGSPLSLECTVEGTSNPNLYWYRQAAGRGLQLLFYSVGIGQISSEVPQNLSASRPQDRQFILSSKKLLLSDSGFYLCAWSVGRNTEAFFGQGTRLTVV.

This clone has a single count. The chain links TRBV18 to TRBJ2-7, with TRBD2 as a possible D gene (7 bases). V was cut by 0 bases and J by 2 bases, with 11 bases left in between. Germline-derived CDR1 and CDR2 are KGHSH and LQKENI. This CDR3 has 15 residues. The CDR3 loop is CASSPPKGGAYEQYF. The CDR3 nucleotides read TGTGCCAGCTCACCACCGAAAGGGGGGGCCTACGAGCAGTACTTC.

The genes are TRBV5-4 and TRBJ2-5; D gene ambiguous. Trimming removed 0 bases from V and 5 bases from J, with 11 bases in between. This CDR3 contains 14 residues. Germline lookup yields CDR1 SGHNT and CDR2 YYREEE (reference sequence). DNA of the CDR3: TGTGCCAGCAGCTTGGGTAGTGGTGGGGAGACCCAGTACTTC. Protein: CASSLGSGGETQYF.

This clone occurred a few times. The chain employs TRBV2 and TRBJ1-1; a weak D match, TRBD1 (5 bases). V was cut by 3 bases and J by 1 base, with 9 bases left in between. The CDR3 is 14 amino acids. CDR1 is SNHLY, CDR2 FYNNEI, per germline. CDR3 nucleotides: TGTGCCAGCAGTGATGGGGCAGCGAACACTGAAGCTTTCTTT. Protein sequence: CASSDGAANTEAFF.

This clone was detected once. The V and J genes are TRBV5-4 and TRBJ2-1, with 9 positions matching TRBD2. CDR3 length: 17 amino acids. Trimming cost V 0 bases and J 4 bases; bases outside gene matches: 8. Germline V lookup: CDR1 SGHNT, CDR2 YYREEE (reference sequence). The CDR3, as DNA: TGTGCCAGCAGCTTGGGAGGAGGACTAGCGAATTACAATGAGCAGTTCTTC. Translated: CASSLGGGLANYNEQFF.

Of note for this clone: The junction departs from the called germline gene at one end, perhaps through a read error. The chain uses TRBV7-7 and TRBJ2-5; TRBD2 is a possible D gene (6 bases). The CDR3 length is 16 residues. The germline CDR1 and CDR2 sequences are SSHAT and FNYEAQ (reference sequence). CDR3 nucleotides: TGTGCTAGCAGCTTAGCGTTTAGCGGTGACGAAGAGACCCAGTACTTC. This sequence encodes CASSLAFSGDEETQYF.

This clone was picked up one time. The gene calls are TRBV4-1 and TRBJ2-7; maybe TRBD1 (6 bases). The CDR3 has 18 amino acids. The V and J ends lost 4 bases and 0 bases respectively, with 22 bases between them. Germline CDR1 is MGHRA and CDR2 is YSYEKL. Written as DNA, the CDR3 is TGCGCCAGCAGCCCTAGAGAACTACAGGGAAGGCCCTCCTACGAGCAGTACTTC. This encodes CASSPRELQGRPSYEQYF.

The rearrangement joins TRBV27 to TRBJ1-2; D possibly corresponds to TRBD1 (5 bases). CDR1 and CDR2 from the germline V gene are MNHEY and SMNVEV (reference sequence). V lost 5 bases, J lost 4 bases, and 11 bases lay in between. The length of the CDR3 is 13 residues. CDR3 protein: CASSPSGFYGYTF. In nucleotides, the CDR3 is TGTGCCAGCAGTCCATCAGGGTTCTATGGCTACACCTTC.

This chain connects TRBV5-1 to TRBJ1-1, with 9 bases fitting TRBD1. Germline CDR1 reads SGHRS; CDR2 reads YFSETQ. CDR3 length: 15 amino acids. The V gene end was trimmed by 4 bases and the J gene end by 3 bases; junction bases not matched to a gene: 7. This CDR3 is CASSVTRTGDTEAFF. CDR3 bases: TGCGCCAGCAGCGTAACAAGGACAGGGGACACTGAAGCTTTCTTT.

This rearrangement joins TRBV7-9 to TRBJ2-7, with D perhaps TRBD1 (5 bases). Trimming pared 5 bases from V and 2 bases from J, leaving 25 bases between. CDR1 is SEHNR, CDR2 FQNEAQ, per germline (reference sequence). CDR3 length equals 18 residues. The CDR3 region has the DNA TGTGCCAGCAGCCCCCGGCCTGTTGGACGGACAACCCCCTACGAGCAGTACTTC. Its protein product is CASSPRPVGRTTPYEQYF.

V is TRBV18 and J is TRBJ2-5; TRBD1 agrees at 7 bases. The CDR3 is 14 residues long. Looked up from germline, CDR1 is KGHSH and CDR2 is LQKENI. V shed 5 bases and J 5 bases; nucleotides not matched to a gene: 8. The CDR3 DNA sequence: TGTGCCAGCTCATTGCACAGGGGAAAGGAGACCCAGTACTTC. Protein product: CASSLHRGKETQYF.

This chain connects TRBV7-2 to TRBJ2-6, with a weak D call TRBD1 (5 bases). This CDR3 is built from 15 residues. V lost 5 bases and J 1 base, leaving 9 bases between the germline ends. Looked up from germline, CDR1 is SGHTA and CDR2 is FQGNSA. CDR3 nucleotide sequence: TGTGCCAGCAGCCCCCAGGGATCTGGGGCCAACGTCCTGACTTTC. Translation gives CASSPQGSGANVLTF.

The chain uses TRBV7-9 and TRBJ1-1; TRBD1 might be the D (6 bases). V was cut by 7 bases and J by 1 base, with 10 bases left in between. The CDR3 contains 13 residues. Germline lookup yields CDR1 SEHNR and CDR2 FQNEAQ (reference sequence). CDR3 sequence reads: CASTLQGNTEAFF. The CDR3 nucleotides read TGTGCCAGCACTCTACAGGGGAACACTGAAGCTTTCTTT.

The rearrangement joins TRBV19 to TRBJ2-7; 7 bases map to TRBD2. The CDR3 length is 13 residues. The germline V gene has CDR1 LNHDA and CDR2 SQIVND (reference sequence). Germline trimming cut 3 bases from V and 4 bases from J; bases unmatched to any gene: 3. CDR3 amino acids: CASSMGGIYEQYF. As DNA, the CDR3 is TGTGCCAGTAGTATGGGAGGGATTTACGAGCAGTACTTC. The variable domain in full, completed from reference TRBV19 and TRBJ2-7, reads DGGITQSPKYLFRKEGQNVTLSCEQNLNHDAMYWYRQDPGQGLRLIYYSQIVNDFQKGDIAEGYSVSREKKESFPLTVTSAQKNPTAFYLCASSMGGIYEQYFGPGTRLTVT.

The V and J genes are TRBV25-1 and TRBJ2-7; D is uncertain. CDR3 size: 13 residues. The ends were cut back, 6 bases at V and 2 bases at J, with 11 bases in the middle. Germline lookup yields CDR1 MGHDK and CDR2 SYGVNS. CDR3 DNA sequence: TGTGCCAGCAGCCCCGGCTTGACCTACGAGCAGTACTTC. Amino acids: CASSPGLTYEQYF.

The chain employs TRBV6-5 and TRBJ1-2, with D perhaps matching TRBD1 (6 bases). Trimming stripped 2 bases from V and 3 bases from J, with 10 bases between. In germline, CDR1 is MNHEY, CDR2 SVGAGI. The CDR3 is 14 amino acids. CDR3 coding DNA: TGTGCCAGCAGTTACGACAGGTTAGACTATGGCTACACCTTC. Amino acid sequence: CASSYDRLDYGYTF.

The chain links TRBV5-1 to TRBJ2-7; 12 bases line up with TRBD2. The CDR3 is 18 amino acids. The V segment lost 5 bases and the J segment 0 bases; nucleotides outside the gene matches: 12. Looked up from germline, CDR1 is SGHRS and CDR2 is YFSETQ. In DNA, the CDR3 is TGCGCCAGCAGGCCCGGGACTAGCGGGCCCCGAAGCTCCTACGAGCAGTACTTC. Translating it yields CASRPGTSGPRSSYEQYF.

V usage is TRBV2 and J usage is TRBJ2-7; 8 bases are a match to TRBD2. This CDR3 region has 12 residues. V lost 11 bases, J lost 3 bases, and 6 bases stayed unmatched. The germline V gene has CDR1 SNHLY and CDR2 FYNNEI. The CDR3 loop reads CAGGGLVYEQYF. CDR3 in DNA: TGTGCCGGGGGGGGACTAGTCTACGAGCAGTACTTC.

This clone was detected once. The chain employs TRBV7-2 and TRBJ2-1, with D possibly TRBD2 on 6 matching bases. The length of the CDR3 is 15 residues. Trimming removed 3 bases from V and 4 bases from J, with 13 bases in between. The germline CDR1 and CDR2 sequences are SGHTA and FQGNSA. CDR3 coding DNA: TGTGCCAGCAGCTTCGTTAGCGGAGTTTACAATGAGCAGTTCTTC. Amino acid sequence: CASSFVSGVYNEQFF.

In DNA, the CDR3 is TGTGCCAGGGGAGGCTACACCTTC. It encodes CARGGYTF. This chain joins TRBV2 and TRBJ1-2; D is unresolved. The germline V gene has CDR1 SNHLY and CDR2 FYNNEI. The CDR3 sequence is 8 residues long. Trimming took 9 bases from V and 8 from J, leaving 4 bases between them.

This rearrangement joins TRBV27 to TRBJ1-3; D not certain. Germline lookup yields CDR1 MNHEY and CDR2 SMNVEV (reference sequence). CDR3 size: 15 residues. Trimming cost V 2 bases and J 4 bases, with 12 bases left between them. This chain's CDR3 is CASSLREGYGNTIYF. As DNA, the CDR3 is TGTGCCAGCAGTTTACGGGAGGGTTACGGAAACACCATATATTTT.

The chain has TRBV28 and TRBJ2-1, with D perhaps assigned TRBD1 or TRBD2 (6 bases each). V gave up 7 bases and J gave up 13 bases, with 20 bases separating them. The CDR3 covers 13 residues. The germline V gene has CDR1 MDHEN and CDR2 SYDVKM. CDR3 nucleotide sequence: TGTGCCAGCAATCTGCAGCGCGACGGGGGCCAGTTCTTC. The encoded protein is CASNLQRDGGQFF.

This clone was recorded once. The chain recombines TRBV2 with TRBJ2-5, with 13 positions matching TRBD2. V lost 8 bases and J lost 9; bases outside the gene matches: 12. The CDR3 sequence is 15 residues long. The V gene's germline CDR1 is SNHLY and CDR2 FYNNEI. DNA of the CDR3: TGTGCCAGCGGACAGGGACTAGCGGGGAGTATGGCCCAGTACTTC. Translating gives CASGQGLAGSMAQYF.

The rearrangement links TRBV7-3 to TRBJ1-2; D gene unclear. The CDR3 length is 13 residues. CDR1 and CDR2 (germline): SGHTA, FQGTGA. V lost 1 base to trimming and J lost 2 bases, with 5 bases between them. The CDR3 region is CASSLNRNYGYTF. The CDR3 coding sequence is TGTGCCAGCAGCTTAAACCGGAACTATGGCTACACCTTC.

The chain has TRBV5-1 and TRBJ1-1; 10 bases fit TRBD1. V was pared by 7 bases and J by 4 bases, with 4 bases of the junction left unmatched. CDR3 size: 13 residues. Germline CDR1 is SGHRS and CDR2 is YFSETQ. The CDR3 DNA follows: TGCGCCAGCGGGACAGGGGCGGGCACTGAAGCTTTCTTT. Its translation: CASGTGAGTEAFF.

The rearrangement links TRBV27 to TRBJ2-2; a weak D match, TRBD1 (6 bases). Germline lookup yields CDR1 MNHEY and CDR2 SMNVEV (reference sequence). The CDR3 runs 17 residues. Trimming cost V 2 bases and J 2 bases, with 15 bases left between them. The CDR3 loop reads CASSLVLDRLNTGELFF. CDR3 DNA sequence: TGTGCCAGCAGTTTAGTGTTGGACAGACTTAACACCGGGGAGCTGTTTTTT.

This clone was counted between two and nine times. The chain is built from TRBV7-6 and TRBJ1-4, with D uncertain. CDR3 length equals 12 residues. The germline V gene encodes CDR1 SGHVS and CDR2 FNYEAQ. This chain's CDR3 is CACSATNEKLFF. CDR3 nucleotides: TGTGCTTGTAGTGCAACTAATGAAAAACTGTTTTTT.

The chain uses TRBV6-5 and TRBJ2-7; D is ambiguous. Germline CDR1 reads MNHEY; CDR2 reads SVGAGI. The CDR3 covers 14 residues. With 1 base removed from V and 0 bases from J, the gap between germline ends came to 7 bases. The CDR3 DNA reads TGTGCCAGCAGTTACTTCGGTTCCTCCTACGAGCAGTACTTC. Its protein product is CASSYFGSSYEQYF.